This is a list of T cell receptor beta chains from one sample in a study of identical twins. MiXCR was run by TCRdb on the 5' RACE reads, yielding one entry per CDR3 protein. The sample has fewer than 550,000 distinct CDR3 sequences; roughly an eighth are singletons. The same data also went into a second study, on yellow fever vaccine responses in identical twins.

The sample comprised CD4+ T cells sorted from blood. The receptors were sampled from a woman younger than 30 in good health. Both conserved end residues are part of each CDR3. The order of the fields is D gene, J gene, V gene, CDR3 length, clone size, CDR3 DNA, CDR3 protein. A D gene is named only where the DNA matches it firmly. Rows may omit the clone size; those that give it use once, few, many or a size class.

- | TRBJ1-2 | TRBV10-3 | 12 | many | TGTGCCATCAGTGGGACAAACTATGGCTACACCTTC | CAISGTNYGYTF
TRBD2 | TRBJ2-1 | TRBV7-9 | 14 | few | TGTGCCAGCAGCTGGGGGGGTATTTACAATGAGCAGTTCTTC | CASSWGGIYNEQFF
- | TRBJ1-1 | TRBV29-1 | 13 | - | TGCAGCGTTGCTGGCAGTCTGAACACTGAAGCTTTCTTT | CSVAGSLNTEAFF
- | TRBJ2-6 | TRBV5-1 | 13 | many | TGCGCCAGCAGGGAAACTGGGGCCAACGTCCTGACTTTC | CASRETGANVLTF
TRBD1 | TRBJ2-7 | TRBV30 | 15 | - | TGTGCCTGGTCGAGGGGGCCGATCCTCTCCTACGAGCAGTACTTC | CAWSRGPILSYEQYF
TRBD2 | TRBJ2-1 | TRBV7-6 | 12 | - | TGTGCCAGCTCGCGGGAGGCCAATGAGCAGTTCTTC | CASSREANEQFF
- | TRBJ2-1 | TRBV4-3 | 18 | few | TGCGCCAGCAGCCAAGGAAGGGGAGGGGGATTATCCTACAATGAGCAGTTCTTC | CASSQGRGGGLSYNEQFF
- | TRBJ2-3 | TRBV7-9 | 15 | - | TGTGCCAGCAGCTTTGGTGACAGTTCAACAGATACGCAGTATTTT | CASSFGDSSTDTQYF
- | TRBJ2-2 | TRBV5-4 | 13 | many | TGTGCCAGCAGCTTGGGTAGCACCGGGGAGCTGTTTTTT | CASSLGSTGELFF
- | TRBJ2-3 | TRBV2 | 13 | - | TGTGCCAGCAGTGAGGCGAGTCTGGCTACGCAGTATTTT | CASSEASLATQYF
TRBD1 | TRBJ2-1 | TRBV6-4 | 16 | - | TGTGCCAGCAGTGACTTCCGGGACAGGGGGTCCCATGAGCAGTTCTTC | CASSDFRDRGSHEQFF
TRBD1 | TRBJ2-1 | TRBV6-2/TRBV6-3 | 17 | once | TGTGCCAGCAGTTCCCCCCCACCGGGACAGGTCCCCAATGAGCAGTTCTTC | CASSSPPPGQVPNEQFF
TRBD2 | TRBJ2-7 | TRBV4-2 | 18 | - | TGTGCCAGCAGCCAAGCGACCTCAACTAGCGGGAGGGCAAACGAGCAGTACTTC | CASSQATSTSGRANEQYF
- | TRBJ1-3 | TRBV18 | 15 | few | TGTGCCAGCTCACCACCGGTCGTTACTGGAAACACCATATATTTT | CASSPPVVTGNTIYF
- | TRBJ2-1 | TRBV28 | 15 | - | TGTGCCAGCAGCCCTACCCTGGGAGGTTGGAATGAGCAGTTCTTC | CASSPTLGGWNEQFF
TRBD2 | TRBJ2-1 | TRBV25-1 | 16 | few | TGTGCCAGCAGTGAATATAAACGGGGGGGGATCGATGAGCAGTTCTTC | CASSEYKRGGIDEQFF
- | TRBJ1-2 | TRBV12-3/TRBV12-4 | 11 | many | TGTGCCAGCAGTTTCGCCTATGGCTACACCTTC | CASSFAYGYTF
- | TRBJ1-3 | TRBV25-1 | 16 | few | TGTGCCAGCAGTGAATTCGGGGATCGCTCTGGAAACACCATATATTTT | CASSEFGDRSGNTIYF
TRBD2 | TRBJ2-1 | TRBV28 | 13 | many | TGTGCCAGCCGTAGCGGGGGGGTGCATGAGCAGTTCTTC | CASRSGGVHEQFF
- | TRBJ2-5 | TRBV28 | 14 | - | TGTGCCAGCAGCCTAGGGGCACGCCAAGAGACCCAGTACTTC | CASSLGARQETQYF
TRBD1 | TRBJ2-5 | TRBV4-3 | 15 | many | TGCGCCAGCAGCCAAGGGGGACAGGCCCAAGAGACCCAGTACTTC | CASSQGGQAQETQYF
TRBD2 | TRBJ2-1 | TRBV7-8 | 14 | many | TGTGCCAGCAGTTTCACGACTAGCGGGAGTGAGGAGTTCTTC | CASSFTTSGSEEFF
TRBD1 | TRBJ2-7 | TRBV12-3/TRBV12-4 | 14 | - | TGTGCCAGCGGATGGACAGGGGAGTCTGGCGAGCAGTACTTC | CASGWTGESGEQYF
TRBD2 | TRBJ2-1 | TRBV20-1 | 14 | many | TGCAGTGCTAGAAGCCCGGGAACGGGCGGGAGGGCAAACTTC | CSARSPGTGGRANF
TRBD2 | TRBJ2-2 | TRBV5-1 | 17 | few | TGCGCCAGCAGCCCTGGGACTAGCGGGAGATTAGGCGGGGAGCTGTTTTTT | CASSPGTSGRLGGELFF
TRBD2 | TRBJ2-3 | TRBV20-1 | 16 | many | TGCAGTGCTAGAGATCCCCTAGCGGGGCCCTCAGATACGCAGTATTTT | CSARDPLAGPSDTQYF
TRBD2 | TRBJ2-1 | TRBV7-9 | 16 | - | TGTGCCAGCAGCTTAGATGGGCCAGGGAGGGTGAATGAGCAGTTCTTC | CASSLDGPGRVNEQFF